This is a list of T cell receptor beta chains from one sample in a study of blood T cell repertoires in COVID-19. Assay: immunoSEQ multiplex PCR; the TCRdb copy retains only in-frame clones and omits some. The table shows about 180,000 clones, with 80% occurring only once. The sequenced sample was peripheral blood. The receptor source for this set is a man between 65 and 85 years old with active or convalescent COVID-19. Both conserved end residues are part of each CDR3. D genes are given only for firm matches. Clone size is not always given. Where it is, it says once, few, many or a class for expanded clones.

>TRBV5-1|17|TRBJ2-7|few|TRBD2
TGCGCCAGCCACAAACATAGCGGGAGTGACAGGTCCTACGAGCAGTACTTC
CASHKHSGSDRSYEQYF
>TRBV5-8|14|TRBJ2-1|NA|TRBD2
TGTGCCAGCAGCTTTGGGCTAGCGGGGAATGAGCAGTTCTTC
CASSFGLAGNEQFF
>TRBV10-1|16|TRBJ1-1|NA|TRBD1
TGCGCCAGCAGTGAGTCGGTTTTAAGGCAGGGGGCTGAAGCTTTCTTT
CASSESVLRQGAEAFF
>TRBV23-1|17|TRBJ2-3|NA|TRBD2
TGCGCCAGCAGTCAATGGGTGACTAGCCGCAGCACAGATACGCAGTATTTT
CASSQWVTSRSTDTQYF
>TRBV3-1/TRBV3-2|16|TRBJ1-3|NA|NA
TGTGCCAGCAGCCAAGATTTGGCGGGCTCTGGAAACACCATATATTTT
CASSQDLAGSGNTIYF
>TRBV5-1|13|TRBJ2-2|few|NA
TGCGCCAGCAGCCTGGGGGAGACCGGGGAGCTGTTTTTT
CASSLGETGELFF
>TRBV6-5|12|TRBJ2-7|NA|TRBD2
TGTGCCAGCTTAGCGGGAGGGAGGGAGCAGTACTTC
CASLAGGREQYF
>TRBV19|15|TRBJ1-4|NA|TRBD1
TGTGCCAGTAGTCTTGGGACAGCAACTAATGAAAAACTGTTTTTT
CASSLGTATNEKLFF
>TRBV4-1|16|TRBJ2-5|NA|TRBD2
TGCGCCAGCAGCCAACCACTAGCGGGGCCACAAGAGACCCAGTACTTC
CASSQPLAGPQETQYF
>TRBV18|14|TRBJ1-1|NA|NA
TGTCTTACCTCCGGGGGGTTTATGAACACTGAAGCTTTCTTT
CLTSGGFMNTEAFF
>TRBV24-1|16|TRBJ2-7|NA|TRBD2
TGTGCCACCAGTGAGGGAGATAGCGGGAGGCTTTACGAGCAGTACTTC
CATSEGDSGRLYEQYF
>TRBV4-3|18|TRBJ1-4|many|TRBD1
TGCGCCAGCAGCCAAGAATCAGGGGGCGTTGGTGGGTATGAAAAACTGTTTTTT
CASSQESGGVGGYEKLFF
>TRBV11-2|15|TRBJ1-4|NA|NA
TGTGCCAGCAGCTCACACCGGGATTCTAATGAAAAACTGTTTTTT
CASSSHRDSNEKLFF
>TRBV6-5|15|TRBJ1-6|NA|TRBD1
TGTGCCAGCAGTTACGGGACAGGACGAAATTCACCCCTCCACTTT
CASSYGTGRNSPLHF
>TRBV7-9|15|TRBJ2-1|few|NA
TGTGCCAGCAGCTCCAAATCCAGGGTTGGGAATGAGCAGTTCTTC
CASSSKSRVGNEQFF